One TCR beta chain is described in this entry. The data originate from a study of blood T cell repertoires in COVID-19. TCRdb's table, derived via immunoSEQ multiplex PCR, lists solely in-frame clones and lacks some. Here the sample spans about 220,000 clones, roughly nine tenths being singletons. The CDR3 is made up of 13 amino acids. Deletions cut 5 bases from V and 4 bases from J, with 10 bases between. Per the germline V gene, CDR1 is KGHDR and CDR2 is SFDVKD. Recruitment covered about two dozen US areas and drew participants whose ages spanned roughly 18 to 89 years. The recovered donors of Cohort 3 showed two negative PCRs, clearance, or symptom resolution.

Sequencing was performed on PBMCs or T cells enriched from blood (not recorded which). The clonotype was recovered from a woman in her 30s who had recovered from COVID-19. The V and J genes are TRBV24-1 and TRBJ1-2; D remains ambiguous. CDR3 in amino acids: CATSAGSFYGYTF. CDR3 DNA sequence: TGTGCCACCAGTGCCGGGAGTTTCTATGGCTACACCTTC.